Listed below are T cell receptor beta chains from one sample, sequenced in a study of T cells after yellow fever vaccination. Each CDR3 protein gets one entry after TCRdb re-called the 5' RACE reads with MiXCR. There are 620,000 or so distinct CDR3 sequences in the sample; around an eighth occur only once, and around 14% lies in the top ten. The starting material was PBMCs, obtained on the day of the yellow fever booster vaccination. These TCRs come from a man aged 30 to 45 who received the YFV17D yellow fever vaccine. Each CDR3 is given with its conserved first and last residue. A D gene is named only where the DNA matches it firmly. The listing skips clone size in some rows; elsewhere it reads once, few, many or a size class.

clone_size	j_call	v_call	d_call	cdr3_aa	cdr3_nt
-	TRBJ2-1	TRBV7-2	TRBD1	CASSSRQGYNEQFF	TGTGCCAGCAGCTCGCGACAGGGGTACAATGAGCAGTTCTTC
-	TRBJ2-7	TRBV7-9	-	CASSLMAYEQYF	TGTGCCAGCAGCTTAATGGCCTACGAGCAGTACTTC
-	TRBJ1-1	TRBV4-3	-	CASRSTLNTEAFF	TGCGCCAGCAGATCGACCCTGAACACTGAAGCTTTCTTT
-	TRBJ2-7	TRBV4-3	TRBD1	CASSRFPGQGSSEQYF	TGCGCCAGCAGCCGGTTCCCGGGACAGGGAAGCTCCGAGCAGTACTTC
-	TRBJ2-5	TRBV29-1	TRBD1	CSGTGTALQETQYF	TGCAGCGGTACCGGGACAGCGCTCCAAGAGACCCAGTACTTC
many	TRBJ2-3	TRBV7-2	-	CASSFTWVKDTQYF	TGTGCCAGCAGCTTCACGTGGGTTAAAGATACGCAGTATTTT
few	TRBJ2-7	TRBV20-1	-	CSALSQRGGYEQYF	TGCAGTGCCCTCAGTCAAAGGGGAGGCTACGAGCAGTACTTC
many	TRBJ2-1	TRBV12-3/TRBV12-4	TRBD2	CASTISLAVKDNEQFF	TGTGCCAGCACCATCTCCCTAGCGGTTAAGGACAATGAGCAGTTCTTC
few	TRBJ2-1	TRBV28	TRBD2	CALNSGRGTYNEQFF	TGTGCTCTTAATAGCGGGCGGGGTACCTACAATGAGCAGTTCTTC
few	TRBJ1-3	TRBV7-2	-	CASSWDILSGNTIYF	TGTGCCAGCAGCTGGGACATCCTCTCTGGAAACACCATATATTTT
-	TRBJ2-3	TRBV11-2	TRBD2	CASSLGTSGSSQYF	TGTGCCAGCAGCTTAGGGACTAGCGGGAGCTCGCAGTATTTT
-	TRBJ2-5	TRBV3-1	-	CASNLQGLLQETQYF	TGTGCCAGCAATCTCCAAGGACTCCTACAAGAGACCCAGTACTTC
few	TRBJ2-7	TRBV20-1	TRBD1	CSARYSGQGYEQYF	TGCAGTGCTCGATACTCGGGACAGGGGTACGAGCAGTACTTC
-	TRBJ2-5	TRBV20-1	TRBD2	CSASASGGLQETQYF	TGCAGTGCTAGTGCTAGCGGAGGGCTCCAAGAGACCCAGTACTTC
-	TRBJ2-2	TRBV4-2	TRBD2	CASSQENRGTSGAGELFF	TGTGCCAGCAGCCAAGAGAACCGAGGGACTAGCGGGGCGGGGGAGCTGTTTTTT
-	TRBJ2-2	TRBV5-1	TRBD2	CASSLGASGGNTGELFF	TGCGCCAGCAGCTTGGGAGCTAGCGGGGGGAACACCGGGGAGCTGTTTTTT
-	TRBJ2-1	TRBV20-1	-	CSARPASYNEQFF	TGCAGTGCTAGACCAGCGTCCTACAATGAGCAGTTCTTC
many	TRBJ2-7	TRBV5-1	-	CASSLVVSSYEQYF	TGCGCCAGCAGCTTGGTAGTCAGCTCCTACGAGCAGTACTTC
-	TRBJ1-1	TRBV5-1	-	CASSSPAPGTEAFF	TGCGCCAGCAGCTCGCCCGCACCCGGAACTGAAGCTTTCTTT
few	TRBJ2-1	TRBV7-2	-	CASSLVAVSSYNEQFF	TGTGCCAGCAGCTTAGTCGCGGTAAGCTCCTACAATGAGCAGTTCTTC
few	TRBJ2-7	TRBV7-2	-	CASSFYGAPGREQYF	TGTGCCAGCAGCTTTTATGGGGCTCCTGGTAGGGAGCAGTACTTC
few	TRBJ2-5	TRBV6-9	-	CARGVRRETQYF	TGTGCCAGAGGGGTCCGGCGGGAGACCCAGTACTTC
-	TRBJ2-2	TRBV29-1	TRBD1	CSVEVPGGRELFF	TGCAGCGTTGAGGTCCCAGGGGGCCGGGAGCTGTTTTTT
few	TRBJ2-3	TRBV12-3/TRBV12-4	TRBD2	CASSGREDADTQYF	TGTGCCAGCAGTGGGCGGGAGGACGCAGATACGCAGTATTTT
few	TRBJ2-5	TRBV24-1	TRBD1	CATSTGGFQETQYF	TGTGCCACCTCGACAGGGGGCTTCCAAGAGACCCAGTACTTC
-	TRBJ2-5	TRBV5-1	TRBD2	CASSRGTSGSQETQYF	TGCGCCAGCAGCCGAGGGACTAGCGGGAGTCAGGAGACCCAGTACTTC
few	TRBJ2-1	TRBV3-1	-	CASSPSGGAYNEQFF	TGTGCCAGCAGCCCCAGCGGCGGGGCTTACAATGAGCAGTTCTTC
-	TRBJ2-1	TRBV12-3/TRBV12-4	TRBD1	CASSYRQGRENEQFF	TGTGCCAGCAGTTATCGACAGGGTAGAGAAAATGAGCAGTTCTTC
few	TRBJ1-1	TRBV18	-	CASSPQRDGTEAFF	TGTGCCAGCTCACCTCAAAGGGACGGCACTGAAGCTTTCTTT
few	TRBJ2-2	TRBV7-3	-	CASSLGWELGGELFF	TGTGCCAGCAGCTTAGGATGGGAGCTGGGCGGGGAGCTGTTTTTT
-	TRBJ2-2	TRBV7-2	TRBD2	CASRREVGELFF	TGTGCCAGCAGACGGGAGGTCGGGGAGCTGTTTTTT
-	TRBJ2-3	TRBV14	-	CASSLPGGPWYF	TGTGCCAGCAGCTTACCCGGAGGGCCTTGGTATTTT
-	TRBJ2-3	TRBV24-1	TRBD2	CATSDLTSGSRTDTQYF	TGTGCCACCAGTGATCTGACTAGCGGGAGTCGCACAGATACGCAGTATTTT
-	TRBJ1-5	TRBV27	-	CASSLRGVAQPQHF	TGTGCCAGCAGTTTACGGGGGGTAGCCCAGCCCCAGCATTTT
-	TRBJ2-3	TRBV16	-	CASSEKRITSTDTQYF	TGTGCCAGCAGCGAAAAGCGGATCACTAGCACAGATACGCAGTATTTT
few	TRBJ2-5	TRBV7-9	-	CASSLAGWEQETQYF	TGTGCCAGCAGCTTAGCCGGATGGGAGCAAGAGACCCAGTACTTC
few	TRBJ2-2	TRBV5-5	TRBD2	CASSLEGGSYTGELFF	TGTGCCAGCAGCTTGGAGGGCGGGAGTTATACCGGGGAGCTGTTTTTT
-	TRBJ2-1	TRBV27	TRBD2	CASRSSGRSYNEQFF	TGTGCCAGCAGGAGTAGCGGGAGGTCCTACAATGAGCAGTTCTTC
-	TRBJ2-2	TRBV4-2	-	CASSPGPMDTGELFF	TGTGCCAGCAGCCCCGGCCCTATGGACACCGGGGAGCTGTTTTTT